The 8 T cell receptor beta chains in this list originate from one sample, sequenced in a study of Ad26.COV2.S vaccination and SARS-CoV-2 variants. The protocol was immunoSEQ multiplex PCR, while the TCRdb copy is restricted to in-frame clones and leaves out a portion. The profile shows about 350,000 clones, about 85% of them singletons. Treatment denoted: some 20 received Ad26.COV2.S at low or high dose, single or two shots; several received placebo; per-sample allocation not given. Sample collection was performed on day 63 after the first vaccine or placebo injection. The sample consisted of peripheral blood, taken in a trial of Ad26.COV2.S vaccine versus placebo. The receptors here all came from a person between 18 and 59 years old who received the Ad26.COV2.S COVID-19 vaccine or a placebo.

The gene calls are TRBV5-4 and TRBJ2-7; 10 bases agree with TRBD1. The germline gives CDR1 SGHNT, CDR2 YYREEE (reference sequence). CDR3 length: 17 residues. After removal of 0 bases from V and 3 bases from J, the junction contained 9 bases not matched to a gene. CDR3: CASSLGGQGRLGYEQYF. CDR3 sequence (DNA): TGTGCCAGCAGCTTGGGGGGACAGGGGCGTTTAGGCTACGAGCAGTACTTC.

The table lists this clone with a count of one. As DNA, the CDR3 is TGTGCCAGCAGCTTACGGTCGCCTAGCGGGACTAGAGAGACCCAGTACTTC. This translates into CASSLRSPSGTRETQYF. V usage is TRBV7-9 and J usage is TRBJ2-5, with 9 bases lining up with TRBD2. This CDR3 has 17 amino acids. Per germline, CDR1 SEHNR and CDR2 FQNEAQ (reference sequence). Losses at the gene ends were 2 bases for V and 4 bases for J; bases not matched to a gene: 11.

The rearrangement joins TRBV11-3 to TRBJ2-1; 8 bases are shared with TRBD1. The CDR3 spans 13 residues. V shed 5 bases, J shed 7 bases, and the junction held 4 bases outside the gene matches. Germline lookup yields CDR1 SGHNT and CDR2 YENEEA. The CDR3 protein is CASSRTGRNEQFF. The DNA for the CDR3 is TGTGCCAGCAGCAGGACAGGGAGGAATGAGCAGTTCTTC.

The chain recombines TRBV11-2 with TRBJ1-2; unclear D gene. The CDR3 covers 11 residues. The germline gives CDR1 SGHAT, CDR2 FQNNGV. The germline V and J ends were trimmed by 4 bases and 7 bases, with 7 bases remaining between them. The CDR3 spells CASSSGPGYTF. DNA of the CDR3: TGTGCCAGCAGCTCAGGCCCTGGCTACACCTTC.

This clone is a singleton in its sample. The chain has TRBV9 and TRBJ2-7, with D unclear. The CDR3 is 14 residues long. The V and J ends lost 0 bases and 0 bases respectively, with 7 bases between them. Germline CDR1 and CDR2: SGDLS and YYNGEE. CDR3 sequence: CASSVDSLSYEQYF. CDR3 coding DNA: TGTGCCAGCAGCGTAGACAGCCTCTCCTACGAGCAGTACTTC.

This clone was observed a handful of times. The chain has TRBV2 and TRBJ2-2; D gene uncertain. With 5 bases removed from V and 6 bases from J, the gap between germline ends came to 10 bases. CDR1 SNHLY and CDR2 FYNNEI come from the germline V gene. This CDR3 spans 13 amino acids. The CDR3, as DNA: TGTGCCAGCAGTCCCACTACCGCCGGGGAGCTGTTTTTT. Encoded protein: CASSPTTAGELFF.

This clone was seen a few times. V and J are TRBV7-8 and TRBJ2-3, with TRBD2 as a possible D gene (6 bases). The ends were cut back, 0 bases at V and 3 bases at J, with 22 bases in the middle. The CDR3 totals 19 residues. Germline CDR1 SGHVS, CDR2 FQNEAQ. CDR3 DNA: TGTGCCAGCAGCTTAGCGGGGGGTAGAGGGGTAGCAGTAACAGATACGCAGTATTTT. Amino acids: CASSLAGGRGVAVTDTQYF. The whole variable domain, remainder taken from reference TRBV7-8 and TRBJ2-3, is GAGVSQSPRYKVAKRGQDVALRCDPISGHVSLFWYQQALGQGPEFLTYFQNEAQLDKSGLPSDRFFAERPEGSVSTLKIQRTQQEDSAVYLCASSLAGGRGVAVTDTQYFGPGTRLTVL.

This chain connects TRBV11-2 to TRBJ2-7, with 9 bases that match TRBD1. J lost 6 bases, V lost 5 bases, and 14 bases had no gene match. The CDR3 totals 16 residues. Germline-derived CDR1 and CDR2 are SGHAT and FQNNGV. This CDR3 is CASSPHRGHRSGEQYF. The CDR3 nucleotides are TGTGCCAGCAGCCCCCACAGGGGGCACCGGTCCGGCGAGCAGTACTTC.